The text below deals with one T cell receptor beta chain. The sample belongs to a study of shared T cell receptors in the human thymus. Per germline, CDR1 MNHNS and CDR2 SASEGT. Trimming cost V 2 bases and J 5 bases; bases outside gene matches: 5. The CDR3 extends over 14 amino acids. Produced via immunoSEQ multiplex PCR; TCRdb's table is partial and in-frame only. The table records some 400,000 clones, 85% to 95% of them present only once. The sequenced sample was thymocytes. The chain carries TRBV6-1 and TRBJ1-1; TRBD1 aligns across 7 bases. This clonotype was sampled from a human donor. Here the CDR3 DNA reads TGTGCCAGCAGTGAAACAGGGGTATGGACTGAAGCTTTCTTT. Translating it yields CASSETGVWTEAFF.